This section outlines one T cell receptor (beta chain) sequence together with its context. Its antigen is not known. The authors amplified TCR beta CDR3 regions, and they did so from RNA transcripts for repertoire sequencing. First-round RT-PCR relied on HTBI primers, and a second-round multiplex PCR came next. TCRdb itself ran the multiplex PCR reads through MiXCR, one entry per CDR3 protein. The data show around 170,000 distinct CDR3 sequences, roughly two fifths seen once. The data stem from a study of Graves' ophthalmopathy and Graves' hyperthyroidism. General study findings and limits: With 70.59% sensitivity and approximately 73% specificity, the model predicted ophthalmopathy progression. A majority of expanded thyroid clonotypes exceeding 0.001 frequency were likewise present in blood.

Germline CDR1 SGHTA, CDR2 FQGTGA. Trimming shortened V by 2 bases and J by 6 bases, and 17 bases separated the two germline ends. This CDR3 comprises 16 residues. Where ophthalmopathy was present, donors had moderate-to-severe activity, CAS ≥3, NOSPECS ≥4 and duration under 3 months. The chain uses TRBV7-3 and TRBJ2-1; possible D gene TRBD1, 6 bases. This receptor was identified in a woman in her thirties or forties with Graves' ophthalmopathy. Sample: peripheral blood. CDR3: CASSLGRGGQGNEQFF. For the CDR3, the DNA is TGTGCCAGCAGCTTAGGGCGAGGGGGTCAGGGCAATGAGCAGTTCTTC.